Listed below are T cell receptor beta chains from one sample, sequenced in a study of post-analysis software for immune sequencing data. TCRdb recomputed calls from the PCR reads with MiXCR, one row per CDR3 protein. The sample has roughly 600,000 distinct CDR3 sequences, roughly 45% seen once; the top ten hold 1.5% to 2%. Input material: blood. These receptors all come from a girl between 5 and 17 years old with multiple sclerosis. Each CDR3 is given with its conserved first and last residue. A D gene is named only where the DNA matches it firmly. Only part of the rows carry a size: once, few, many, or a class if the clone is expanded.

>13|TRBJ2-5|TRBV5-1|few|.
CASSGGWEETQYF
TGCGCCAGCAGCGGCGGATGGGAAGAGACCCAGTACTTC
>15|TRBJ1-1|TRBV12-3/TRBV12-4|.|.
CASSLQGRGWTEAFF
TGTGCCAGCAGTTTACAGGGTAGGGGTTGGACTGAAGCTTTCTTT
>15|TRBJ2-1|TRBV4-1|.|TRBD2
CASSQDWTSYNEQFF
TGCGCCAGCAGCCAAGATTGGACTAGTTACAATGAGCAGTTCTTC
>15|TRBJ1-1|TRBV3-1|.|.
CASSQDNRGDTEAFF
TGTGCCAGCAGCCAAGATAACCGGGGAGACACTGAAGCTTTCTTT
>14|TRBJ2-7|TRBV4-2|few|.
CASSHPGQFHEQYF
TGTGCCAGCAGCCACCCTGGGCAGTTCCACGAGCAGTACTTC
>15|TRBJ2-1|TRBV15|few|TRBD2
CATSRDSGGLDEQFF
TGTGCCACCAGCAGAGACTCGGGGGGGCTAGATGAGCAGTTCTTC
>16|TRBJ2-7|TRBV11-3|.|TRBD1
CASSHLKGQGAYEQYF
TGTGCCAGCAGCCACTTGAAGGGACAGGGGGCCTACGAGCAGTACTTC
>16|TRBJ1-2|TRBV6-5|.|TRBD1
CASSYSRQGAGYGYTF
TGTGCCAGCAGTTACTCCCGACAGGGGGCCGGTTATGGCTACACCTTC
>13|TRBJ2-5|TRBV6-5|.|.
CASKNEDRREQYF
TGTGCCAGCAAAAACGAGGACAGGCGGGAGCAGTACTTC
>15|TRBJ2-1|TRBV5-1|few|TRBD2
CASSSGTSPYNEQFF
TGCGCCAGCAGCTCCGGGACTAGTCCGTACAATGAGCAGTTCTTC
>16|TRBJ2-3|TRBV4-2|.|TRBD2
CASSVHERGGPDTQYF
TGTGCCAGCAGCGTACACGAGCGGGGGGGCCCAGATACGCAGTATTTT
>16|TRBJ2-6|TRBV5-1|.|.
CASSLGDRSGANVLTF
TGCGCCAGCAGCTTGGGGGACCGCTCTGGGGCCAACGTCCTGACTTTC
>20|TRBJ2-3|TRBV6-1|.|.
CAGNGLDSITRRRSTDTQYF
TGTGCCGGTAATGGATTAGACTCTATTACGAGGAGGAGGAGCACAGATACGCAGTATTTT
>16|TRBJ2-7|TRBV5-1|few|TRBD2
CASSLASAGVVYGQYF
TGCGCCAGCAGCTTGGCCTCGGCGGGAGTGGTCTACGGGCAGTACTTC
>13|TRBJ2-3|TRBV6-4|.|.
CASSEGLRDTQYF
TGTGCCAGCAGTGAGGGCCTTCGAGATACGCAGTATTTT
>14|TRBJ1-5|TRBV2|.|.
CASCRQEGNQPQHF
TGTGCCAGCTGCAGACAGGAAGGCAATCAGCCCCAGCATTTT
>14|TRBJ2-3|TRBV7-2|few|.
CASSPLQGLNTQYF
TGTGCCAGCAGCCCCCTACAGGGATTGAATACGCAGTATTTT
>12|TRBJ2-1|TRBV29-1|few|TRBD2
CSVERLADEQFF
TGCAGCGTAGAGAGACTAGCCGATGAGCAGTTCTTC
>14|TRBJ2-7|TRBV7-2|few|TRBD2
CASSSGTTSYEQYF
TGTGCCAGCAGCTCCGGGACTACCTCTTACGAGCAGTACTTC
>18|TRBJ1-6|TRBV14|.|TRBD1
CASSPRPGQGLNSSPLHF
TGTGCCAGCAGCCCTAGACCGGGACAGGGGCTGAACAGTTCACCCCTCCACTTT
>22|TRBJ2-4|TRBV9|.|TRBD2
CASSVDLSGLAGGWGAKNIQYF
TGTGCCAGCAGCGTAGATTTATCGGGACTAGCGGGAGGATGGGGAGCCAAAAACATTCAGTACTTC
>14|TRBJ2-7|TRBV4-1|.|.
CASSQVSSSCEQYF
TGCGCCAGCAGCCAAGTGTCGAGCTCCTGCGAGCAGTACTTC
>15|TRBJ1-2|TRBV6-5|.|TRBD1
CASSYKLQGAIGYTF
TGTGCCAGCAGTTACAAGTTGCAGGGGGCAATAGGCTACACCTTC
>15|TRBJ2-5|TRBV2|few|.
CASTPSRGGQETQYF
TGTGCCAGCACCCCGTCGCGTGGGGGCCAAGAGACCCAGTACTTC
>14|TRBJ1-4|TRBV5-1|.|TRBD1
CASSGTADNEKLFF
TGCGCCAGCAGCGGGACAGCCGATAATGAAAAACTGTTTTTT
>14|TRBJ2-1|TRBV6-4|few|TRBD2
CASSVTSGGNEQFF
TGTGCCAGCAGTGTAACTAGCGGGGGCAATGAGCAGTTCTTC
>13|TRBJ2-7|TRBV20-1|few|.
CSARDKNTYEQYF
TGCAGTGCTAGAGATAAGAATACCTACGAGCAGTACTTC
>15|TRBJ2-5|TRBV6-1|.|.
CASSELSGRGETKYF
TGTGCCAGCAGTGAATTGTCGGGCAGAGGGGAGACCAAGTACTTC
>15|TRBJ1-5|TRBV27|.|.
CASSPDPDSNQPQHF
TGTGCCAGCAGTCCGGACCCGGATAGCAATCAGCCCCAGCATTTT
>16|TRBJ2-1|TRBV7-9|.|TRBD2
CAGTLTGTSGSNEQFF
TGTGCCGGCACCCTGACCGGGACTAGCGGTAGCAATGAGCAGTTCTTC
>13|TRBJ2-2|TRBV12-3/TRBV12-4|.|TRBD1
CAQEQGMTGELFF
TGTGCCCAGGAACAGGGGATGACCGGGGAGCTGTTTTTT
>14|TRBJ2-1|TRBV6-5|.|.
CASSNRDTYNEQFF
TGTGCCAGCAGTAACAGGGATACGTACAATGAGCAGTTCTTC
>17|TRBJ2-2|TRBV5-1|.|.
CASSFGVGGTNTGELFF
TGCGCCAGCAGCTTCGGTGTTGGCGGCACGAACACCGGGGAGCTGTTTTTT
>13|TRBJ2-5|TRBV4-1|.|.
CASSQGFIETQYF
TGCGCCAGCAGCCAAGGATTTATAGAGACCCAGTACTTC
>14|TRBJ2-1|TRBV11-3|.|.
CASSTYEAHNEQFF
TGTGCCAGCAGCACTTACGAGGCTCACAATGAGCAGTTCTTC
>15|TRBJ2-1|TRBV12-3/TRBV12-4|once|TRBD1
CAGSGDRGVYNEQFF
TGTGCCGGCAGTGGGGACAGGGGAGTGTACAATGAGCAGTTCTTC
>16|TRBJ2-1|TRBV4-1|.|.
CASSQEVGASYNEQFF
TGCGCCAGCAGCCAAGAAGTTGGAGCGTCCTACAATGAGCAGTTCTTC
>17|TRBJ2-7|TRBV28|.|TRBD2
CASSSSKMGLASYEQYF
TGTGCCAGCAGTTCCTCCAAGATGGGACTAGCCTCCTACGAGCAGTACTTC
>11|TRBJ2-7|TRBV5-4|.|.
CASSQGSYQYF
TGTGCCAGCAGCCAGGGATCGTATCAGTACTTC
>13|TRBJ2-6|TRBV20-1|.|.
CSVREAGANVLTF
TGCAGTGTGAGGGAGGCTGGGGCCAACGTCCTGACTTTC
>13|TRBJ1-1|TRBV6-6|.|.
CASSYERRAEAFF
TGTGCCAGCAGTTACGAGAGACGGGCTGAAGCTTTCTTT
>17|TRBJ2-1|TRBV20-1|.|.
CSARDWGRRRGYNEQFF
TGCAGTGCTAGAGATTGGGGGCGGCGCAGGGGTTACAATGAGCAGTTCTTC